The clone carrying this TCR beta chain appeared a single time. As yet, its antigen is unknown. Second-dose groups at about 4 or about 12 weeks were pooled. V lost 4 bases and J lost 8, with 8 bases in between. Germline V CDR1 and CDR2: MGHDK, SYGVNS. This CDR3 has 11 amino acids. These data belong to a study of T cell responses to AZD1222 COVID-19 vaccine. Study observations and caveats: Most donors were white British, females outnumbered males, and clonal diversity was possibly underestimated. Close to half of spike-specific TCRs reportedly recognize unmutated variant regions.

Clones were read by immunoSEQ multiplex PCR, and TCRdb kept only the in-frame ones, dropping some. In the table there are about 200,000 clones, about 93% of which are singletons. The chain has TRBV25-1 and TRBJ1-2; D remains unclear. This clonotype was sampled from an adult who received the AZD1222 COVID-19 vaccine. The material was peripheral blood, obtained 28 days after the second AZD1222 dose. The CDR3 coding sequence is TGTGCCAGCAGTGGGGCCGGGGGCTACACCTTC. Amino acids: CASSGAGGYTF.